A single sample gave rise to the 32 T cell receptor beta chains below, sequenced in a study of blood T cells in healthy people across ages. A second PCR, run for about 6 to 11 cycles, used a sample-barcoded 5' primer plus a J-beta primer mix. Each CDR3 protein gets one entry after TCRdb re-called the 5' RACE reads with MiXCR. The repertoire has fewer than 700,000 distinct CDR3 sequences, around 38% of them found once; the top ten carry around 30%. The material sequenced was blood. These receptors were taken from an elderly man in good health.

V usage is TRBV9 and J usage is TRBJ2-2; D perhaps matches TRBD2 (5 bases). This CDR3 spans 15 amino acids. V was trimmed by 4 bases and J by 0 bases, leaving 10 bases between them. CDR1 is SGDLS and CDR2 is YYNGEE in the germline V gene. Here the CDR3 DNA reads TGTGCCAGCAGCACTAGACTCGCGAACACCGGGGAGCTGTTTTTT. As protein: CASSTRLANTGELFF.

Concerning this clonotype: A much bigger clone sits one base away, suggesting this may be a read error. The chain has TRBV27 and TRBJ1-6, with 9 positions matching TRBD1. The trim removed 5 bases at V and 8 bases at J, leaving 7 bases unmatched. The CDR3 length is 15 residues. Per germline, CDR1 MNHEY and CDR2 SMNVEV (reference sequence). The CDR3 DNA sequence: TGTGCCAGCAGTCCACCGGGACAGGGCTATTCACCCCTCCACTTT. The encoded protein is CASSPPGQGYSPLHF.

The chain is built from TRBV12-3 or TRBV12-4 and TRBJ1-1; TRBD1 might be the D (5 bases). V was shortened by 2 bases and J by 10 bases, with 11 bases between the two germline ends. The CDR3 runs 12 residues. In DNA, the CDR3 is TGTGCCAGCAGTTTAAGTGGGGACCGAGCTTTCTTT. Its translation is CASSLSGDRAFF.

The rearrangement uses TRBV18 and TRBJ1-4, with D possibly TRBD1 on 5 matching bases. CDR3 length: 13 residues. Germline CDR1 reads KGHSH; CDR2 reads LQKENI. Deletions cut 4 bases from V and 7 bases from J, with 10 bases between. CDR3 DNA: TGTGCCAGCTCACAGGGGCTCGGTGAAAAACTGTTTTTT. It encodes CASSQGLGEKLFF.

This clonotype was observed a handful of times. The chain employs TRBV9 and TRBJ2-3; D remains ambiguous. Trimming took 3 bases from V and 5 from J, leaving 7 bases between them. This CDR3 is built from 12 residues. From germline, CDR1 is SGDLS and CDR2 YYNGEE. The CDR3 here is CASSGVEDTQYF. CDR3 in DNA: TGTGCCAGCAGCGGGGTCGAAGATACGCAGTATTTT. The whole variable domain, remainder taken from reference TRBV9 and TRBJ2-3, is DSGVTQTPKHLITATGQRVTLRCSPRSGDLSVYWYQQSLDQGLQFLIQYYNGEERAKGNILERFSAQQFPDLHSELNLSSLELGDSALYFCASSGVEDTQYFGPGTRLTVL.

This clonotype was counted between two and nine times. The rearrangement joins TRBV2 to TRBJ2-1; tentatively, D is TRBD1 (6 bases). Per germline, CDR1 SNHLY and CDR2 FYNNEI. The CDR3 has 14 residues. Trimming cost V 4 bases and J 5 bases, with 12 bases left between them. The CDR3 DNA reads TGTGCCAGCAGTGTTACAGGGCGCCACAATGAGCAGTTCTTC. It is translated as CASSVTGRHNEQFF.

The chain carries TRBV7-9 and TRBJ2-1, with 12 bases lining up with TRBD2. V lost 4 bases to trimming and J lost 5 bases; unmatched junction nucleotides: 3. Germline CDR1 SEHNR, CDR2 FQNEAQ (reference sequence). The CDR3 totals 15 residues. Here the CDR3 reads CASSSRTSGNNEQFF. Written as DNA, the CDR3 is TGTGCCAGCAGCTCCCGGACTAGCGGGAACAATGAGCAGTTCTTC.

This clonotype was recorded a few times. The genes are TRBV29-1 and TRBJ2-3, with D maybe TRBD1 (7 bases). This CDR3 contains 14 residues. Looked up from germline, CDR1 is SQVTM and CDR2 is ANQGSEA. Trimming pared 8 bases from V and 3 bases from J, leaving 18 bases between. CDR3 loop: CSSEAQGGTDTQYF. CDR3 in DNA: TGCAGCTCCGAGGCCCAGGGGGGAACAGATACGCAGTATTTT.

This clonotype was observed a few times. This chain links TRBV5-5 with TRBJ2-7; D not certain. V lost 1 base and J lost 4, with 12 bases in between. Germline assignment: CDR1 SGHKS and CDR2 YYEKEE (reference sequence). The CDR3 runs 14 residues. The CDR3 DNA follows: TGTGCCAGCAGCTTGAGACGGAATATTTACGAGCAGTACTTC. It codes for CASSLRRNIYEQYF.

This clonotype has just a few counts. The chain recombines TRBV28 with TRBJ1-1, with unresolved D. The CDR3 length is 14 residues. Trimming stripped 1 base from V and 1 base from J, with 7 bases between. Germline CDR1 MDHEN, CDR2 SYDVKM. This chain's CDR3 is CASSLSAGNTEAFF. The DNA for the CDR3 is TGTGCCAGCAGTTTATCGGCAGGGAACACTGAAGCTTTCTTT.

This rearrangement joins TRBV20-1 to TRBJ2-3; unclear D gene. V lost 0 bases, J lost 2 bases, and 3 bases lay in between. The CDR3 contains 12 residues. Germline V lookup: CDR1 DFQATT, CDR2 SNEGSKA (reference sequence). The CDR3 region has the DNA TGCAGTGCTAGAGAATACACAGATACGCAGTATTTT. It encodes CSAREYTDTQYF.

As concerns this clonotype: An end of the junction differs from the germline gene, which may be a read error. The V and J genes are TRBV7-9 and TRBJ2-7; 8 bases agree with TRBD1. The CDR3 covers 14 residues. CDR1 is SEHNR, CDR2 FQNEAQ, per germline (reference sequence). The CDR3 DNA sequence: TGTGCCAGCAGCTTAGACAGGGGGTTTGGAGAGCGGTACTTC. This translates into CASSLDRGFGERYF.

The chain carries TRBV7-3 and TRBJ2-7; D is ambiguous. The CDR3 has 15 amino acids. With 5 bases removed from V and 4 bases from J, the gap between germline ends came to 18 bases. From germline, CDR1 is SGHTA and CDR2 FQGTGA. Here the CDR3 DNA reads TGTGCCAGCAGCCCGAGCGTCGGGCCCCAGTACGAGCAGTACTTC. It specifies CASSPSVGPQYEQYF.

The rearrangement uses TRBV7-6 and TRBJ2-1, with TRBD2 matching 7 bases. The germline CDR1 and CDR2 sequences are SGHVS and FNYEAQ. The V and J ends lost 5 bases and 9 bases, in that order; junction bases with no gene match: 13. CDR3 length: 15 amino acids. CDR3 region: CASSLLAAKAGEQFF. CDR3 DNA sequence: TGTGCCAGCAGCCTCCTAGCGGCCAAAGCGGGTGAGCAGTTCTTC.

The sample holds many counts of this clonotype. The rearrangement uses TRBV7-2 and TRBJ2-7, with D possibly being TRBD2 (6 bases). The CDR3 has 11 residues. The germline CDR1 and CDR2 sequences are SGHTA and FQGNSA. The ends were cut back, 4 bases at V and 6 bases at J, with 7 bases in the middle. The CDR3 DNA sequence: TGTGCCAGCAGCTCGGGAGTCGAGCAGTACTTC. It codes for CASSSGVEQYF.

This clonotype has a handful of counts. The chain has TRBV6-5 and TRBJ1-5; 9 bases are a match to TRBD1. Germline CDR1 and CDR2: MNHEY and SVGAGI. CDR3 length equals 14 residues. V gave up 9 bases and J gave up 3 bases; unmatched junction bases: 6. The CDR3 DNA sequence: TGTGCCAGTACCGGGACAGGGCACAATCAGCCCCAGCATTTT. Its protein is CASTGTGHNQPQHF.

This clonotype was detected ten times or more. V and J are TRBV29-1 and TRBJ2-3, with D perhaps matching TRBD1 (5 bases). Deletions cut 6 bases from V and 5 bases from J, with 15 bases between. Germline lookup yields CDR1 SQVTM and CDR2 ANQGSEA. The CDR3 covers 13 residues. The CDR3 DNA is TGCAGCGTAACAGGCCCTCCTCTAGATACGCAGTATTTT. Translation: CSVTGPPLDTQYF.

In this sample, this clonotype turned up many times. The rearrangement links TRBV7-2 to TRBJ2-5, with D possibly called TRBD1 or TRBD2 (5 bases each). V was shortened by 3 bases and J by 9 bases, with 20 bases between the two germline ends. This CDR3 is built from 15 residues. Germline V CDR1 and CDR2: SGHTA, FQGNSA. The CDR3 here is CASSLSRGSKGPQYF. The CDR3 bases are TGTGCCAGCAGCTTGAGCCGGGGTTCAAAGGGACCCCAGTACTTC. Variable domain in full (rest from reference TRBV7-2 and TRBJ2-5): GAGVSQSPSNKVTEKGKDVELRCDPISGHTALYWYRQSLGQGLEFLIYFQGNSAPDKSGLPSDRFSAERTGGSVSTLTIQRTQQEDSAVYLCASSLSRGSKGPQYFGPGTRLLVL.

V gene TRBV7-3 combines with J gene TRBJ2-3; D remains unclear. Deletions cut 5 bases from V and 0 bases from J, with 21 bases between. The germline V gene has CDR1 SGHTA and CDR2 FQGTGA. CDR3 length equals 18 residues. The CDR3 spells CASSPNPTPTTSTDTQYF. The CDR3 DNA reads TGTGCCAGCAGCCCAAACCCGACTCCTACCACTAGCACAGATACGCAGTATTTT. Full variable domain (rest looked up from reference TRBV7-3 and TRBJ2-3): GAGVSQTPSNKVTEKGKYVELRCDPISGHTALYWYRQSLGQGPEFLIYFQGTGAADDSGLPNDRFFAVRPEGSVSTLKIQRTERGDSAVYLCASSPNPTPTTSTDTQYFGPGTRLTVL.

This clonotype has only a few counts. V is TRBV6-2 or TRBV6-3 and J is TRBJ2-1; tentative D call: TRBD2 (7 bases). The CDR3 loop spans 15 amino acids. Trimming removed 6 bases at V and 7 bases at J, with 19 bases between. Germline-derived CDR1 and CDR2 are MNHEY and SVGEGT. The CDR3 nucleotides read TGTGCCAGCAGCTACGAGATGGGGGGGCGGAATGAGCAGTTCTTC. Protein product: CASSYEMGGRNEQFF.

V is TRBV6-2 or TRBV6-3 and J is TRBJ2-2; weak D call: TRBD1 (6 bases). In germline, CDR1 is MNHEY, CDR2 SVGEGT. This CDR3 comprises 19 residues. The germline V and J ends were trimmed by 4 bases and 4 bases, with 25 bases remaining between them. CDR3 DNA sequence: TGTGCCAGCAGTTCCCCACTGGGGGCGACAATACTTAGCACCGGGGAGCTGTTTTTT. Protein sequence: CASSSPLGATILSTGELFF.

CDR3 in DNA: TGTGCCAGCAGTCCGCGGACTGGCTATGGCTACACCTTC. It translates to CASSPRTGYGYTF. V usage is TRBV27 and J usage is TRBJ1-2; no clear D gene. V lost 5 bases to trimming and J lost 4 bases, with 11 bases between them. CDR3 length equals 13 residues. In germline, CDR1 is MNHEY, CDR2 SMNVEV (reference sequence).

The CDR3 region has the DNA TGTGCCAGCTCGCGCGGACAGGGGGAGGCGCGTCAGCCCCAGCATTTT. Its protein product is CASSRGQGEARQPQHF. This chain links TRBV18 with TRBJ1-5; 10 positions agree with TRBD1. The CDR3 length is 16 residues. V trimming: 6 bases; J trimming: 6 bases; junction bases outside the gene matches: 11. Germline CDR1 is KGHSH and CDR2 is LQKENI.

The rearrangement joins TRBV28 to TRBJ2-3, with TRBD2 matching over 8 bases. V trimming: 8 bases; J trimming: 4 bases; junction bases outside the gene matches: 17. This CDR3 has 17 amino acids. The germline V gene encodes CDR1 MDHEN and CDR2 SYDVKM. The CDR3 sequence is CASLPGGAGVDPDTQYF. Written as DNA, the CDR3 is TGTGCCAGCCTTCCGGGGGGGGCGGGAGTAGATCCAGATACGCAGTATTTT.

Only a few counts were recorded for this clonotype. The rearrangement links TRBV18 to TRBJ2-7; D perhaps matches TRBD1 (6 bases). V dropped 2 bases and J dropped 0 bases, with 14 bases sitting between them. Per germline, CDR1 KGHSH and CDR2 LQKENI. The length of the CDR3 is 16 residues. The CDR3 spells CASSPSLGHDSYEQYF. As DNA, the CDR3 is TGTGCCAGCTCACCAAGTTTGGGACACGACTCCTACGAGCAGTACTTC.

The table lists this clonotype with many counts. The gene calls are TRBV10-3 and TRBJ2-3; 13 nucleotides line up with TRBD2. With V trimmed by 6 bases and J by 4 bases, 7 bases remained unmatched. The CDR3 runs 16 residues. CDR1 is ENHRY, CDR2 SYGVKD, per germline. In nucleotides, the CDR3 is TGTGCCATCAGAACCGGACTAGCGGGAGAACCAGATACGCAGTATTTT. It is translated as CAIRTGLAGEPDTQYF.

This clonotype appeared a few times. This chain uses TRBV4-3 with TRBJ2-1; D perhaps matches TRBD2 (6 bases). CDR1 is LGHNA, CDR2 YSLEER, per germline. This CDR3 comprises 16 residues. Trimming removed 1 base at V and 3 bases at J, with 13 bases between. The CDR3, as DNA: TGCGCCAGCAGCCAAGGATGGGCGGGGAACTACAATGAGCAGTTCTTC. It yields the protein CASSQGWAGNYNEQFF.

J is TRBJ2-7 and V is TRBV5-1, with a tentative D call TRBD2 (6 bases). Deletions cut 7 bases from V and 6 bases from J, with 17 bases between. The length of the CDR3 is 13 residues. Per the germline V gene, CDR1 is SGHRS and CDR2 is YFSETQ. The CDR3 loop reads CASAQGGDGEQYF. DNA for the CDR3: TGCGCCAGCGCCCAGGGAGGCGACGGCGAGCAGTACTTC.

This clonotype was observed a handful of times. The J gene is TRBJ1-1, the V gene TRBV7-9, with 9 bases matching TRBD1. CDR1 SEHNR and CDR2 FQNEAQ come from the germline V gene (reference sequence). The CDR3 covers 16 residues. Unmatched junction bases numbered 9, after V lost 5 bases and J lost 2 bases. CDR3 protein: CASSVQGARGNTEAFF. The CDR3 bases are TGTGCCAGCAGCGTACAGGGGGCTCGGGGTAACACTGAAGCTTTCTTT.

The V and J genes are TRBV6-1 and TRBJ2-3; TRBD2 matches 9 bases. The CDR3 extends over 14 amino acids. From germline, CDR1 is MNHNS and CDR2 SASEGT. The junction had 3 bases not matched to a gene; V was cut back by 7 bases and J by 1 base. The CDR3 sequence: CASNLAGGTDTQYF. As DNA, the CDR3 is TGTGCCAGCAATTTAGCGGGAGGCACAGATACGCAGTATTTT.

This clonotype was counted between two and nine times. The V gene is TRBV6-2 or TRBV6-3, the J gene TRBJ2-1; 10 nucleotides align to TRBD2. The J call is uncertain, as TRBJ2-7 better fits the DNA end. CDR3 length equals 18 residues. The germline V gene encodes CDR1 MNHEY and CDR2 SVGEGT. The CDR3 spells CASSPWGPSGREYNEQYF. The CDR3 DNA sequence: TGTGCCAGCAGTCCTTGGGGTCCTAGCGGGAGAGAATACAATGAGCAGTACTTC.

The genes are TRBV7-9 and TRBJ2-1; 8 bases match TRBD1. The germline CDR1 and CDR2 sequences are SEHNR and FQNEAQ (reference sequence). After removal of 5 bases from V and 6 bases from J, the junction contained 6 bases not matched to a gene. The CDR3 totals 14 residues. CDR3 bases: TGTGCCAGCAGCCAACAGGGGGAAGGCAATGAGCAGTTCTTC. It translates to CASSQQGEGNEQFF.